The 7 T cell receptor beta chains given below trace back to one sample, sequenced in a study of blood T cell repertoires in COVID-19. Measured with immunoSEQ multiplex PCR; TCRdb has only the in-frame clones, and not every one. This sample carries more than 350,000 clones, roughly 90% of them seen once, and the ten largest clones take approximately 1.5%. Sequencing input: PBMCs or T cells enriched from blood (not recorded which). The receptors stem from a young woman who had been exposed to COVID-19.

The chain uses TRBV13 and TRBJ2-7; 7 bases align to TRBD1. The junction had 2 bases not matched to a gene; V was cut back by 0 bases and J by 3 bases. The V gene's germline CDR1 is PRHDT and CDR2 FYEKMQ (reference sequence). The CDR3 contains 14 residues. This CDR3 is CASSLGAGGYEQYF. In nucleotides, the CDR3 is TGTGCCAGCAGCTTAGGCGCAGGGGGCTACGAGCAGTACTTC.

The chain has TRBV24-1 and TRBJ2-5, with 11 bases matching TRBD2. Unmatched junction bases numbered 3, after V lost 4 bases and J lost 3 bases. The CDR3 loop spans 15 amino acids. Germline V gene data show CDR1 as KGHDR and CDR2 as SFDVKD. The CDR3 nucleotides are TGTGCCACCAGTGACCCGGGACTAGCGGAAGAGACCCAGTACTTC. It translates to CATSDPGLAEETQYF.

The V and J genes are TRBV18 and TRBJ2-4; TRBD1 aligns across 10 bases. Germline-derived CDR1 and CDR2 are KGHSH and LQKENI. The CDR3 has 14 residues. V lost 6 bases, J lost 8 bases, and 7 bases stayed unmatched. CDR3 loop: CASSDRGPLDIQYF. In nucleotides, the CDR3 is TGTGCCAGCTCCGACAGGGGGCCCTTGGACATTCAGTACTTC.

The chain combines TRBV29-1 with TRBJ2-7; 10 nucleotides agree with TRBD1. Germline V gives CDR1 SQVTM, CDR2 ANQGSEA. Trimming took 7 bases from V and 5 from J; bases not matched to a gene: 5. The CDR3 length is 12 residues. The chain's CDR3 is CSAGTGVDEQYF. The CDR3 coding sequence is TGCAGCGCAGGGACAGGGGTCGACGAGCAGTACTTC.

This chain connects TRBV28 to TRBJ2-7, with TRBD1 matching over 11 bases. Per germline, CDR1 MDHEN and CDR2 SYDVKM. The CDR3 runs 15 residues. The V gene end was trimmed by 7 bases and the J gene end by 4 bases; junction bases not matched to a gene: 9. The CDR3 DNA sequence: TGTGCCAGCAACATTGCGGGACAGGGGGATTACGAGCAGTACTTC. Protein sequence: CASNIAGQGDYEQYF.

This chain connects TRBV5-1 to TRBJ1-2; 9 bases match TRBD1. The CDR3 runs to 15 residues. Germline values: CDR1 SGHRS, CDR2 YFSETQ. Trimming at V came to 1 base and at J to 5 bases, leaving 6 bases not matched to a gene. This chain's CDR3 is CASSLFPDRGYGYTF. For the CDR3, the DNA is TGCGCCAGCAGCTTGTTTCCGGACAGGGGTTATGGCTACACCTTC.

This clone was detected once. The CDR3 region is CASSKGQGRGNQPQHF. Written as DNA, the CDR3 is TGTGCCAGCAGCAAAGGACAGGGGAGGGGCAATCAGCCCCAGCATTTT. This chain connects TRBV21-1 to TRBJ1-5; the D call TRBD1 from the table was never checked on the DNA. TRBV21-1 is a pseudogene locus. There are 16 residues in the CDR3.